One sample yielded the 14 T cell receptor beta chains listed below, sequenced in a study of brain metastases from non-small cell lung cancer. Repertoires were generated with immunoSEQ multiplex PCR, while TCRdb's copy carries only in-frame clones and drops some. Found here are some 3,400 clones, around 95% of them singletons; the top ten hold around 1.9%. What was sequenced was tumor-adjacent normal tissue. Receptor source: a donor at least 40 years old with non-small cell lung cancer.

The genes are TRBV6-2 or TRBV6-3 and TRBJ2-7, with no clear D. CDR1 MNHEY and CDR2 SVGEGT come from the germline V gene. The CDR3 loop spans 11 amino acids. V shed 5 bases and J shed 0 bases, with 2 bases lying between them. The CDR3 spells CASSVSYEQYF. CDR3 nucleotides: TGTGCCAGCAGTGTCTCCTACGAGCAGTACTTC.

V and J are TRBV29-1 and TRBJ1-2, with TRBD1 identical over 11 bases. Trimming removed 7 bases from V and 11 bases from J; junction bases left unmatched: 9. Looked up from germline, CDR1 is SQVTM and CDR2 is ANQGSEA. The CDR3 contains 12 residues. The CDR3 sequence: CSGTGGNWGYTF. In nucleotides, the CDR3 is TGCAGCGGGACAGGGGGCAATTGGGGTTACACCTTC.

The chain couples TRBV6-5 to TRBJ2-5; D possibly corresponds to TRBD1 (5 bases). The germline V gene encodes CDR1 MNHEY and CDR2 SVGAGI. Trimming removed 2 bases from V and 4 bases from J, with 14 bases in between. CDR3 length: 15 residues. The CDR3 region is CASSYEWAGLETQYF. CDR3 in DNA: TGTGCCAGCAGTTACGAGTGGGCAGGGCTAGAGACCCAGTACTTC.

The chain recombines TRBV6-4 with TRBJ1-5, with D possibly TRBD1 on 6 matching bases. The CDR3 has 14 residues. Trimming removed 7 bases at V and 2 bases at J, with 12 bases between. The germline V gene has CDR1 MRHNA and CDR2 SNTAGT. CDR3 nucleotides: TGTGCCAGCATGAGGGGGGCGGGCAATCAGCCCCAGCATTTT. This translates into CASMRGAGNQPQHF.

The J gene is TRBJ2-7, the V gene TRBV6-1; the D is unclear. The CDR3 runs to 14 residues. CDR1 and CDR2 (germline): MNHNS, SASEGT. V dropped 1 base and J dropped 6 bases, with 13 bases sitting between them. Here the CDR3 DNA reads TGTGCCAGCAGTGAAGTGGGAAATTGGGCCGAGCAGTACTTC. Translated, it gives CASSEVGNWAEQYF.

The rearrangement links TRBV9 to TRBJ2-1, with 14 bases identical to TRBD2. After removal of 2 bases from V and 7 bases from J, the junction contained 11 bases not matched to a gene. CDR1 SGDLS and CDR2 YYNGEE come from the germline V gene. The CDR3 is made up of 18 amino acids. For the CDR3, the DNA is TGTGCCAGCAGCGTCGAAAGACTAGCGGGAGGGCCAGGGAATGAGCAGTTCTTC. This codes for CASSVERLAGGPGNEQFF.

As to this clone: The sample carries other DNA sequences with the same CDR3. The rearrangement joins TRBV28 to TRBJ2-2, with TRBD2 matching over 8 bases. V gave up 7 bases and J gave up 4 bases; unmatched junction bases: 8. In germline, CDR1 is MDHEN, CDR2 SYDVKM. This CDR3 is 15 amino acids long. The CDR3 loop reads CASKEGSGTTGELFF. In nucleotides, the CDR3 is TGTGCCAGCAAGGAGGGTAGCGGGACCACCGGGGAGCTGTTTTTT. The full variable domain, in which reference TRBV28 and TRBJ2-2 provide the parts outside the CDR3, is DVKVTQSSRYLVKRTGEKVFLECVQDMDHENMFWYRQDPGLGLRLIYFSYDVKMKEKGDIPEGYSVSREKKERFSLILESASTNQTSMYLCASKEGSGTTGELFFGEGSRLTVL.

This sequence joins TRBV11-2 and TRBJ2-7; D gene unclear. The CDR3 contains 19 residues. Germline CDR1 and CDR2: SGHAT and FQNNGV. V was clipped by 5 bases and J by 0 bases, with 26 bases between them. The chain's CDR3 is CASSQTHRTTPRGSYEQYF. The DNA of the CDR3 is TGTGCCAGCAGCCAGACTCATCGGACCACTCCTCGAGGCTCCTACGAGCAGTACTTC.

J is TRBJ2-5 and V is TRBV5-8, with 14 bases aligning to TRBD2. The length of the CDR3 is 17 residues. Looked up from germline, CDR1 is SGHTS and CDR2 is YDEGEE. The V segment lost 4 bases and the J segment 0 bases; nucleotides outside the gene matches: 5. This CDR3 reads CASSTGLAGDYQETQYF. The CDR3 nucleotides are TGTGCCAGCAGCACGGGACTAGCGGGGGACTACCAAGAGACCCAGTACTTC.

This clone was recorded once. The chain recombines TRBV11-3 with TRBJ2-7, with D hard to call. CDR1 is SGHNT, CDR2 YENEEA, per germline. The CDR3 extends over 15 amino acids. The V end was cut by 5 bases, the J end by 2 bases, with 16 bases between. CDR3 nucleotides: TGTGCCAGCAGCCCGAGCGCTACTCGCCCCTACGAGCAGTACTTC. It yields the protein CASSPSATRPYEQYF.

J is TRBJ2-3 and V is TRBV28; 7 nucleotides match TRBD2. Germline assignment: CDR1 MDHEN and CDR2 SYDVKM. V lost 3 bases and J lost 4; bases outside the gene matches: 10. The CDR3 spans 16 residues. CDR3: CASSFVRLAGADTQYF. CDR3 DNA: TGTGCCAGCAGTTTCGTCAGGCTGGCGGGGGCAGATACGCAGTATTTT.

V gene TRBV5-6 combines with J gene TRBJ2-3, with 8 nucleotides matching TRBD2. V was pared by 0 bases and J by 2 bases, with 5 bases of the junction left unmatched. CDR1 and CDR2 (germline): SGHDT, YYEEEE. The CDR3 is 16 residues long. CDR3 sequence (DNA): TGTGCCAGCAGCTTGGTTGGGCGGGGGGCCACAGATACGCAGTATTTT. Protein sequence: CASSLVGRGATDTQYF.

The chain employs TRBV10-3 and TRBJ1-3; D uncertain. The V gene's germline CDR1 is ENHRY and CDR2 SYGVKD. Trimming removed 0 bases at V and 1 base at J, with 4 bases between. The CDR3 extends over 14 amino acids. CDR3 nucleotides: TGTGCCATCAGTGAGTCGGGATCTGGAAACACCATATATTTT. Translating gives CAISESGSGNTIYF.

The count of this clone is one. J is TRBJ2-7 and V is TRBV28, with D possibly TRBD2 on 5 matching bases. The V gene lost 8 bases and the J gene lost 6 bases, with 11 bases spanning the gap. Looked up from germline, CDR1 is MDHEN and CDR2 is SYDVKM. This CDR3 spans 11 amino acids. CDR3: CASRQGSEQYF. The CDR3 DNA reads as TGTGCCAGCCGTCAAGGGAGCGAGCAGTACTTC.